This T cell receptor (beta chain) was captured in a study of cytotoxic CD8 clonotypes in ibrutinib-treated CLL (dated by TCRdb to the early 2020s). Describing the broader study: The cohort had 11 relapsed/refractory and around 15 treatment-naive patients; approximately 18 were IGHV unmutated. Patients were still on ibrutinib when every remission and progressive disease sample was collected. On average, each sample had 255,043 productive templates and more than 75,000 productive rearrangements. Cryopreserved peripheral blood mononuclear cells were obtained before treatment, at response, and at either sustained remission or disease progression. Of the 90 or so participants in the trial, 26 had longitudinal samples available. Response samples were obtained after a median of approximately twelve months of treatment, with a range of about 6 to 36 months. Partial responses were observed in some 24 patients and complete responses in 2; after a median follow-up of around 68 months, remission was maintained in approximately 14 patients and progression was observed in approximately 12.

This sample's time point label indicates: about 11 months on ibrutinib. For TCR beta library preparation, roughly 2 micrograms of genomic DNA was extracted from cryopreserved PBMCs. Longitudinal blood samples from CLL patients on ibrutinib monotherapy were analyzed using high-throughput TCR beta sequencing. The patients were enrolled in a single-center, open-label phase 2 trial of ibrutinib monotherapy. From a lookup of the germline V gene, CDR1 and CDR2 are SGHTA and FQGTGA. From the cysteine through the phenylalanine, the CDR3 covers 14 amino acids. The only DNA kept is the CDR3, 42 bases in frame from the first base. Cut back by 1 base and 1 base, the V and J ends lie 7 bases apart. The goal of deep resolution MiSeq sequencing was a depth between 1 in 1 million and 1 in 200,000 T cells, and coverage averaged 10x per clonotype. The immunoSEQ hsTCRB Kit was used to generate TCR beta libraries. On the authors' methods: The data were analyzed with ImmunoSEQ Analyzer and ImmunoSEQ Data Assistant, and V, D and J gene assignments followed IMGT definitions. Clonality, which ranges from 0 to 1, was calculated by subtracting the normalized Shannon entropy of productive rearrangement frequencies from one. Public clonotype analysis was restricted to overrepresented clonotypes comprising at least 0.05% of each patient's repertoire. About a dozen age-matched healthy donor repertoires from immuneACCESS served as clonality controls. TCRdb took over this immuneACCESS table, retaining in-frame rearrangements with V and J assigned. Such tables are incomplete; in checked studies, under half of the missing clones stem from an unresolved V gene, and the remainder is unexplained. The V and J calls and clone size are taken from that table; D and trimming were inferred from the DNA. The sample table shows 150,000 to 200,000 clones, and 70% to 85% are seen once. 2% to 2.5% of the sample lies in the top ten.

Points the paper makes about the study in general: At ibrutinib response clonality went up, during sustained remission it held steady, and at progression it dropped back toward baseline. Public clonotypes were rare and either shrank or stayed stable during treatment, and the rise in clonality at ibrutinib response reflected expansion of private clonotypes. Lymph node repertoires were not examined, and the timing of sampling was not matched between patients in sustained remission and those whose disease progressed. At baseline, clonality was higher than in age-matched healthy donors and showed a strong correlation with circulating CD8+ T-cell counts.

Notes on this clone: Its target antigen remains unknown. Base qualities are not provided; no much larger clone lies one nucleotide away.

The source material was PBMCs, sampled after 12 months of ibrutinib treatment. This clonotype was obtained from a human donor with chronic lymphocytic leukemia. The chain is encoded by TRBV7-3 joined to TRBJ1-1; a confident D gene designation cannot be given. The CDR3 protein: CASSLNSQNTEAFF. Here is the DNA: TGTGCCAGCAGCTTAAACAGTCAGAACACTGAAGCTTTCTTT.